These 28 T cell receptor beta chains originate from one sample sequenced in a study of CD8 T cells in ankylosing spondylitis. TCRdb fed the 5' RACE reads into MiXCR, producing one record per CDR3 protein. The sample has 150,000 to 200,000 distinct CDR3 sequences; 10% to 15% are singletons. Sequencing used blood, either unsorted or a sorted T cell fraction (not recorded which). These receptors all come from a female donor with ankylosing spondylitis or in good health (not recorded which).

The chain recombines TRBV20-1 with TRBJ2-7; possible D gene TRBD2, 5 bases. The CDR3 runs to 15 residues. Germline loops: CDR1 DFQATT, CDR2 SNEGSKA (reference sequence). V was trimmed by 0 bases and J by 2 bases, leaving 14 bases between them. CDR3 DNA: TGCAGTGCTAGAGATTTGGCGGGCGCCGCCTACGAGCAGTACTTC. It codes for CSARDLAGAAYEQYF.

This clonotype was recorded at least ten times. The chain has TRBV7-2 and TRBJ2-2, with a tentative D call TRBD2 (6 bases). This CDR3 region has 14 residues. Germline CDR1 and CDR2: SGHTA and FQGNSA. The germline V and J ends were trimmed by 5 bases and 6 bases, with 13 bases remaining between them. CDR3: CASSLLGGAGELFF. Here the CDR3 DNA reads TGTGCCAGCAGCCTTCTCGGCGGGGCCGGGGAGCTGTTTTTT. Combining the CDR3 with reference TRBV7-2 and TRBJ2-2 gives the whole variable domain GAGVSQSPSNKVTEKGKDVELRCDPISGHTALYWYRQSLGQGLEFLIYFQGNSAPDKSGLPSDRFSAERTGGSVSTLTIQRTQQEDSAVYLCASSLLGGAGELFFGEGSRLTVL.

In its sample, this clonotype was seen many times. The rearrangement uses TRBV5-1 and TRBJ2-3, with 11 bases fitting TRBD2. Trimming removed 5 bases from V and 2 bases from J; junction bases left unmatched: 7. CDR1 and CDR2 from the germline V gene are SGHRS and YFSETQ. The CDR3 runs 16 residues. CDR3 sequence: CASRVGTSGNTDTQYF. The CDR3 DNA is TGCGCCAGCAGGGTGGGGACTAGCGGAAACACAGATACGCAGTATTTT. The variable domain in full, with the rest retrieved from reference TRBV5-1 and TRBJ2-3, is KAGVTQTPRYLIKTRGQQVTLSCSPISGHRSVSWYQQTPGQGLQFLFEYFSETQRNKGNFPGRFSGRQFSNSRSEMNVSTLELGDSALYLCASRVGTSGNTDTQYFGPGTRLTVL.

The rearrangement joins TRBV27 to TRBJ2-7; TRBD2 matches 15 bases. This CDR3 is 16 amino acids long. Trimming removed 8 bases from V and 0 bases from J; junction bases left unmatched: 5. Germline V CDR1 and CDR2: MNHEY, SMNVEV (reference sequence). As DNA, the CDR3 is TGTGCCAGCTTCTCGGGACTAGCGGGAGGCTCCTACGAGCAGTACTTC. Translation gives CASFSGLAGGSYEQYF.

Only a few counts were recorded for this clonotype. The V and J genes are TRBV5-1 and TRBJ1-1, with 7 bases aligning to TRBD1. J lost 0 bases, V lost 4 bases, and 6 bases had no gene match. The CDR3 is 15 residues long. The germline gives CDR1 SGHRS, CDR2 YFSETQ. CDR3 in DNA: TGCGCCAGCAGCCGGGGGGGGACAGTGAACACTGAAGCTTTCTTT. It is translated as CASSRGGTVNTEAFF.

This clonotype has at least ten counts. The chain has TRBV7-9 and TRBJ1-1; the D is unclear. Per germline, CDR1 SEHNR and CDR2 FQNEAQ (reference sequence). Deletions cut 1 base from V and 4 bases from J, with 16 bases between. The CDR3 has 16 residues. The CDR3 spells CASSLGRQAAGTEAFF. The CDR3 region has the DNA TGTGCCAGCAGCTTAGGCCGCCAGGCCGCAGGCACTGAAGCTTTCTTT.

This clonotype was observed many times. The CDR3 is CSARDRRQSNQPQHF. The CDR3 DNA sequence: TGCAGTGCTAGAGATCGTAGACAGTCTAATCAGCCCCAGCATTTT. This chain connects TRBV20-1 to TRBJ1-5, with D maybe TRBD1 (5 bases). This CDR3 spans 15 amino acids. Trimming took 0 bases from V and 4 from J, leaving 13 bases between them. Germline V gene data show CDR1 as DFQATT and CDR2 as SNEGSKA (reference sequence).

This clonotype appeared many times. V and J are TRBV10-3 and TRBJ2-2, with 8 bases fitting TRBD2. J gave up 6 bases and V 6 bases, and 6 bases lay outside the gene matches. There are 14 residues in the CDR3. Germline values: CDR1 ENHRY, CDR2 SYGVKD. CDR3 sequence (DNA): TGTGCCATCAGGCCCTCGCGGGAGGCCGGGGAGCTGTTTTTT. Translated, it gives CAIRPSREAGELFF.

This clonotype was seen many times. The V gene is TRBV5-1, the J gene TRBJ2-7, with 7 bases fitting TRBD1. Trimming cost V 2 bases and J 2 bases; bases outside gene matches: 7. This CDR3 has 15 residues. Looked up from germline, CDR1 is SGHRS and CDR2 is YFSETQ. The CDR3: CASSLGTGTAYEQYF. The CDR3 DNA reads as TGCGCCAGCAGCTTAGGCACCGGGACAGCCTACGAGCAGTACTTC.

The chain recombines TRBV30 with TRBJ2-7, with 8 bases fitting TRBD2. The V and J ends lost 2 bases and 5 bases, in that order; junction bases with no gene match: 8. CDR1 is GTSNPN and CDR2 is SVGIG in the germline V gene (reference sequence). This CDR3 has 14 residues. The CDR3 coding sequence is TGTGCCTGGAGTAGACTAGCGTTCAAGGACGAGCAGTACTTC. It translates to CAWSRLAFKDEQYF.

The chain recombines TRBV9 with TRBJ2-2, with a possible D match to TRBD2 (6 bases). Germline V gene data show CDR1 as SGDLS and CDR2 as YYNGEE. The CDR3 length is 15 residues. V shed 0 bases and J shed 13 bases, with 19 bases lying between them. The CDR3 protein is CASSVEGLALSGLFF. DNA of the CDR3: TGTGCCAGCAGCGTAGAGGGACTGGCCCTTTCGGGGCTGTTTTTT.

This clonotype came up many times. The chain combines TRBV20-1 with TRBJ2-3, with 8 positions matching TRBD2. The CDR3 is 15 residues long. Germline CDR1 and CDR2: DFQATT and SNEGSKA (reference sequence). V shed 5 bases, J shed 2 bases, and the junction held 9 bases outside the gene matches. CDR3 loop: CSAGRAGGSTDTQYF. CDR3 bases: TGCAGTGCTGGCCGGGCGGGAGGATCCACAGATACGCAGTATTTT.

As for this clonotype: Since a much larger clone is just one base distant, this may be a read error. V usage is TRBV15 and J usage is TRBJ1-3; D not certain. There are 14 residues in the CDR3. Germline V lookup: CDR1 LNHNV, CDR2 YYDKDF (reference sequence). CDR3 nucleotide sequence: TGTGCCACCAGCAGACGGCGATTAGGAAACCCCATATATTTT. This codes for CATSRRRLGNPIYF.

This CDR3 is CASRGTGSSYEQYF. The CDR3 DNA reads as TGTGCCAGCAGAGGGACAGGGAGCAGTTACGAGCAGTACTTC. The chain combines TRBV12-3 or TRBV12-4 with TRBJ2-7; 9 bases align to TRBD1. V dropped 6 bases and J dropped 4; count of bases not matched to a gene: 7. CDR3 length: 14 residues.

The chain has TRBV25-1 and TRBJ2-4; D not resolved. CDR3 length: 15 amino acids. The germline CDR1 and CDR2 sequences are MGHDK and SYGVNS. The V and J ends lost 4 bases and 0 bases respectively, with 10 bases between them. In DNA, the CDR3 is TGTGCCAGCAGTGCCTCCCCTCCAGCCAAAAACATTCAGTACTTC. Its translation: CASSASPPAKNIQYF.

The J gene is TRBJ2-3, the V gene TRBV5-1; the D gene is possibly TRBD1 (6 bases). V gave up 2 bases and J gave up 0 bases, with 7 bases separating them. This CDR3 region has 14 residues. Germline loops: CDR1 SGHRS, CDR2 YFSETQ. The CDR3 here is CASSFGQSTDTQYF. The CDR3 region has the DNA TGCGCCAGCAGCTTCGGACAGAGCACAGATACGCAGTATTTT.

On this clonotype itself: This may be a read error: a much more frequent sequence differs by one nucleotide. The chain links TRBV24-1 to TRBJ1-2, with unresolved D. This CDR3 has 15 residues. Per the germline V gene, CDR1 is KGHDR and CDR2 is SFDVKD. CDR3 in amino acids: CATSDRSSGNYGHTF. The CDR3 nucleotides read TGTGCCACCAGTGACAGGTCTTCTGGTAACTATGGCCACACCTTC.

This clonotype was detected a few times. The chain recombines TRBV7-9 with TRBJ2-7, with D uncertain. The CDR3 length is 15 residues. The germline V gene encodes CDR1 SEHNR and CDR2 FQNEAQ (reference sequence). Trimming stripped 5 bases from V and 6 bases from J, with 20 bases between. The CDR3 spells CASSPPGRSSSEQYF. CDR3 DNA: TGTGCCAGCAGCCCCCCCGGCCGGTCTTCGTCCGAGCAGTACTTC.

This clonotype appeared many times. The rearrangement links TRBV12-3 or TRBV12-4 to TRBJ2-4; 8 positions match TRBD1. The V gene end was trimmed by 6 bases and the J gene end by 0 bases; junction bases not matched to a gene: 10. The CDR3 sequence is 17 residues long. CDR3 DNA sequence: TGTGCCAGCAGCTGGGACAGGATCCTCTCAGCCAAAAACATTCAGTACTTC. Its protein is CASSWDRILSAKNIQYF.

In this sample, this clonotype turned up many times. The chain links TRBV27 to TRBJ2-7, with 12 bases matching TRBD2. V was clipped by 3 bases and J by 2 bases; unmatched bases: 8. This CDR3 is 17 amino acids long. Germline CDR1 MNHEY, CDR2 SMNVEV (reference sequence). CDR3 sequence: CASSFAVSSGRAYEQYF. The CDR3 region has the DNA TGTGCCAGCAGTTTTGCGGTATCTAGCGGGAGGGCCTACGAGCAGTACTTC.

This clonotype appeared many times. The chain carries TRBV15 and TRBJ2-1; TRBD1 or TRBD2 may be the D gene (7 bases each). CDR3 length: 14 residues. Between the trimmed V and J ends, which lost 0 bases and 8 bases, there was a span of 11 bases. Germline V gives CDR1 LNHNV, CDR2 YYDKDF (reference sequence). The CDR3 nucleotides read TGTGCCACCAGCAGAGACCAGGGGGGGGATGAGCAGTTCTTC. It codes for CATSRDQGGDEQFF.

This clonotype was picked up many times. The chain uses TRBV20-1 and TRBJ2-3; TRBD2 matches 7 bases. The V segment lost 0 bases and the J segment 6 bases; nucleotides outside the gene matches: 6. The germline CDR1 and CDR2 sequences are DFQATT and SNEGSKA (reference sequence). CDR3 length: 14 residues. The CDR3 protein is CSARDGGSGDTQYF. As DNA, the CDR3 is TGCAGTGCTAGAGATGGCGGGAGTGGTGATACGCAGTATTTT.

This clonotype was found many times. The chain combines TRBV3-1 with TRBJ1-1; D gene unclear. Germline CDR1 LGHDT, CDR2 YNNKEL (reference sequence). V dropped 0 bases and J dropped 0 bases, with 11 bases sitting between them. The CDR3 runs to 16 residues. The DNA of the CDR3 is TGTGCCAGCAGCCAAGATTGGCCGCGGATGAACACTGAAGCTTTCTTT. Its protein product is CASSQDWPRMNTEAFF.

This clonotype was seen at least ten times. Here the CDR3 reads CASSQESPRVNNEQFF. The CDR3 nucleotides read TGCGCCAGCAGCCAAGAGAGCCCCAGGGTCAATAATGAGCAGTTCTTC. The V gene is TRBV4-3, the J gene TRBJ2-1; a possible D gene is TRBD1 (5 bases). The CDR3 has 16 residues. The V gene lost 0 bases and the J gene lost 7 bases, with 16 bases spanning the gap. Per the germline V gene, CDR1 is LGHNA and CDR2 is YSLEER.

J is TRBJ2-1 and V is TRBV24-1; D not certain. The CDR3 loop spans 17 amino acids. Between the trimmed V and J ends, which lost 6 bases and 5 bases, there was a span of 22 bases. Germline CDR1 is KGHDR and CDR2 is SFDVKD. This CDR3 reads CATSPRNAYSPNNEQFF. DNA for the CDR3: TGTGCCACCAGTCCCCGAAACGCCTATTCCCCCAACAATGAGCAGTTCTTC.

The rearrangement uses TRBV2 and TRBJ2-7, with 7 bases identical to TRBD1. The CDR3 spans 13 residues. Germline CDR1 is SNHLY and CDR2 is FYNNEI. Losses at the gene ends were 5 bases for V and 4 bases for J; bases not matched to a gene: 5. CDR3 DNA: TGTGCCAGCAGTCTCACAGGGGATTACGAGCAGTACTTC. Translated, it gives CASSLTGDYEQYF.

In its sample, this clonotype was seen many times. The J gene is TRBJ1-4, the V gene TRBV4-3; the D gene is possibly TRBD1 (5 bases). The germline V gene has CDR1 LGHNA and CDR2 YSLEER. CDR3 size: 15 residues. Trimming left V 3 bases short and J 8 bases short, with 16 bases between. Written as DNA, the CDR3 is TGCGCCAGCAGCCAGGACGGCGGCGGGACCGAAAAACTGTTTTTT. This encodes CASSQDGGGTEKLFF.

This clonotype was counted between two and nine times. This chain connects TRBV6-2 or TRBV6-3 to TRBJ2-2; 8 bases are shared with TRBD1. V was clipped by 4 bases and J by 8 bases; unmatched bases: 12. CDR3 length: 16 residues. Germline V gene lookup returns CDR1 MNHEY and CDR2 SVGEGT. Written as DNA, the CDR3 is TGTGCCAGCAGTTTCCGGCGGGCCTACAGGGGGGGGGAGCTGTTTTTT. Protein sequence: CASSFRRAYRGGELFF.